This T cell receptor (beta chain) stems from a study of T cells after yellow fever vaccination. Germline V gives CDR1 ENHRY, CDR2 SYGVKD. This CDR3 is built from 14 residues. The junction had 7 bases not matched to a gene; V was cut back by 3 bases and J by 5 bases. One entry per CDR3 protein results from TCRdb running MiXCR on the 5' RACE reads. The data hold roughly 400,000 distinct CDR3 sequences, with around 20% observed a single time. Regarding this clonotype: What it binds is not known.

Findings and caveats of the study: CD4 and CD8 compartments shared a small share of clonotypes, likely from convergent recombination. Weaker overall, the secondary response nonetheless peaked faster (day 5 versus 15).

The chain combines TRBV10-3 with TRBJ2-7, with 7 bases identical to TRBD2. Sequencing used PBMCs, obtained before the yellow fever booster vaccination. The sequence derives from a man aged 18 to 30 who received the YFV17D yellow fever vaccine. CDR3 protein: CAISDLKRGHEQYV. The CDR3 DNA sequence: TGTGCCATCAGTGACTTAAAGCGGGGTCACGAGCAGTACGTC.